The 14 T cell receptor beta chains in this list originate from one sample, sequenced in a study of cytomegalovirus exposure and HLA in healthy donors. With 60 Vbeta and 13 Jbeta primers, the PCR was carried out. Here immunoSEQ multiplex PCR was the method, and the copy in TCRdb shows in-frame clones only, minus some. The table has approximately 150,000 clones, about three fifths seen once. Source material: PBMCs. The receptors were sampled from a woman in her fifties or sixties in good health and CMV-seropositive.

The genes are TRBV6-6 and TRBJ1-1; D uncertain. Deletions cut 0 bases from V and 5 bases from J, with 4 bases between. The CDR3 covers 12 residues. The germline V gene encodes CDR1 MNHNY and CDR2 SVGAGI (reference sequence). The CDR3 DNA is TGTGCCAGCAGTTACTCGTCAACTGAAGCTTTCTTT. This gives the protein CASSYSSTEAFF.

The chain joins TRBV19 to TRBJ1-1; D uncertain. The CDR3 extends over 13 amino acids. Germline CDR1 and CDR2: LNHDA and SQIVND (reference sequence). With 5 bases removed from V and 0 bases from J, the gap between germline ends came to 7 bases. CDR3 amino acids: CASSASLNTEAFF. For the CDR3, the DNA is TGTGCCAGTAGTGCTAGCCTGAACACTGAAGCTTTCTTT.

CDR3 protein: CSVEEGERWGVTDEQFF. The CDR3 region has the DNA TGCAGCGTTGAGGAGGGAGAAAGGTGGGGGGTTACGGATGAGCAGTTCTTC. The gene calls are TRBV29-1 and TRBJ2-1; perhaps TRBD2 as D (6 bases). V was clipped by 3 bases and J by 8 bases, with 26 bases between them. Germline lookup yields CDR1 SQVTM and CDR2 ANQGSEA. This CDR3 region has 17 residues.

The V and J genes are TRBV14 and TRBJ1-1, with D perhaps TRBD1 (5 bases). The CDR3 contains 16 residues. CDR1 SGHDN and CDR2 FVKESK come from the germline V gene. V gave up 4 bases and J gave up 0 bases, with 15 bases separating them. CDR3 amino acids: CASSRGQGEVNTEAFF. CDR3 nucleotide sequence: TGTGCCAGCAGCCGCGGTCAGGGTGAGGTGAACACTGAAGCTTTCTTT.

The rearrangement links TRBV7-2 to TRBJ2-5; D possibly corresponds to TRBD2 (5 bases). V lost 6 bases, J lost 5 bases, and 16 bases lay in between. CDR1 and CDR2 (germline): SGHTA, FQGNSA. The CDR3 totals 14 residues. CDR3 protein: CASRVTGGSETQYF. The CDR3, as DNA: TGTGCCAGCAGGGTAACGGGCGGGTCCGAGACCCAGTACTTC.

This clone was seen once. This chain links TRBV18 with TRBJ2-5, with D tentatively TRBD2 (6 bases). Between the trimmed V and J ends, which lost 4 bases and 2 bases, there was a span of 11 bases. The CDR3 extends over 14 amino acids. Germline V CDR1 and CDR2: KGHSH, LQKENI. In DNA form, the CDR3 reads TGTGCCAGCTCACTCATCAGCGGGCAAGAGACCCAGTACTTC. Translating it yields CASSLISGQETQYF. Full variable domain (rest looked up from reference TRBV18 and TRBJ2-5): NAGVMQNPRHLVRRRGQEARLRCSPMKGHSHVYWYRQLPEEGLKFMVYLQKENIIDESGMPKERFSAEFPKEGPSILRIQQVVRGDSAAYFCASSLISGQETQYFGPGTRLLVL.

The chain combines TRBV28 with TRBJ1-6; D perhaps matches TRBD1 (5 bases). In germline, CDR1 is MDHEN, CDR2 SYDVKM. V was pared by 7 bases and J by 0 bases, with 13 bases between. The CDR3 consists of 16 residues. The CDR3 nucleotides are TGTGCCAGCACGGGGGGTCCGAGCTCCTATAATTCACCCCTCCACTTT. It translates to CASTGGPSSYNSPLHF.

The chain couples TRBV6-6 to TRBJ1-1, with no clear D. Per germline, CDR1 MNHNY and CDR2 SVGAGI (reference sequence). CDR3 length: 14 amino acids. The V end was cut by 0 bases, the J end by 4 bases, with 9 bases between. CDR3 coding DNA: TGTGCCAGCAGTTACTCGATGGCTAGCACTGAAGCTTTCTTT. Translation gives CASSYSMASTEAFF.

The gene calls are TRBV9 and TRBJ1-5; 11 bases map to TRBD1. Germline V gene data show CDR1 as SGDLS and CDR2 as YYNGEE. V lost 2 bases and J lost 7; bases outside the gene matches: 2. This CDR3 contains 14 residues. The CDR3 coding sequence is TGTGCCAGCAGCGTCGGACAGGGGGCCCAGCCCCAGCATTTT. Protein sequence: CASSVGQGAQPQHF. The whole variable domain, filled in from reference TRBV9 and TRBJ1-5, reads DSGVTQTPKHLITATGQRVTLRCSPRSGDLSVYWYQQSLDQGLQFLIQYYNGEERAKGNILERFSAQQFPDLHSELNLSSLELGDSALYFCASSVGQGAQPQHFGDGTRLSIL.

The DNA of the CDR3 is TGTGCCAGCAGTGAACGGTCGCCGGGATTCGGCAATGAGCAGTTCTTC. Its protein product is CASSERSPGFGNEQFF. The J gene is TRBJ2-1, the V gene TRBV2, with TRBD2 as a possible D gene (5 bases). The CDR3 covers 16 residues. Between the trimmed V and J ends, which lost 2 bases and 6 bases, there was a span of 17 bases. In germline, CDR1 is SNHLY, CDR2 FYNNEI.

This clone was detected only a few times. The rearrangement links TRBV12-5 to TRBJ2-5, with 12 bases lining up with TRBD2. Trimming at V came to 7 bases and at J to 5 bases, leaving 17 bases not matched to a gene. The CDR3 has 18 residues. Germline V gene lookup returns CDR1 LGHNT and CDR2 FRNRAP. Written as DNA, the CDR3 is TGTGCTAGTGCCCTGGTACAAGACGGACTAGCGGGGAGCGAGACCCAGTACTTC. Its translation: CASALVQDGLAGSETQYF.

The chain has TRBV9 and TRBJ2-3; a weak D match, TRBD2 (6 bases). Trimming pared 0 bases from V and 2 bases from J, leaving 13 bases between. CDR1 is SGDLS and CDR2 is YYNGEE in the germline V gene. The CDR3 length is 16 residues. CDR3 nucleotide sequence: TGTGCCAGCAGCGTAGAGCCGGGAGTGGTCACAGATACGCAGTATTTT. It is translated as CASSVEPGVVTDTQYF.

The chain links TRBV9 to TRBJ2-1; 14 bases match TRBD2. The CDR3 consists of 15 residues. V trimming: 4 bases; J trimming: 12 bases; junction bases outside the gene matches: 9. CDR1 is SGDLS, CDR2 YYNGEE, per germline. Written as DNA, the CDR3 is TGTGCCAGCAGCCCAGGGACTAGCGGGGGTACGTCGCAGTTCTTC. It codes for CASSPGTSGGTSQFF. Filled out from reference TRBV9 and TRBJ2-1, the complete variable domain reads DSGVTQTPKHLITATGQRVTLRCSPRSGDLSVYWYQQSLDQGLQFLIQYYNGEERAKGNILERFSAQQFPDLHSELNLSSLELGDSALYFCASSPGTSGGTSQFFGPGTRLTVL.

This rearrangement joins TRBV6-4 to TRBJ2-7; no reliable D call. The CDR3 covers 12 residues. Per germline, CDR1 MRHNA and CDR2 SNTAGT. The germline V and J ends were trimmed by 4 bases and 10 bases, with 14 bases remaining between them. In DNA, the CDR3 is TGTGCCAGCAGTGTTTTCCGGGTTCCACAGTACTTC. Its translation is CASSVFRVPQYF.